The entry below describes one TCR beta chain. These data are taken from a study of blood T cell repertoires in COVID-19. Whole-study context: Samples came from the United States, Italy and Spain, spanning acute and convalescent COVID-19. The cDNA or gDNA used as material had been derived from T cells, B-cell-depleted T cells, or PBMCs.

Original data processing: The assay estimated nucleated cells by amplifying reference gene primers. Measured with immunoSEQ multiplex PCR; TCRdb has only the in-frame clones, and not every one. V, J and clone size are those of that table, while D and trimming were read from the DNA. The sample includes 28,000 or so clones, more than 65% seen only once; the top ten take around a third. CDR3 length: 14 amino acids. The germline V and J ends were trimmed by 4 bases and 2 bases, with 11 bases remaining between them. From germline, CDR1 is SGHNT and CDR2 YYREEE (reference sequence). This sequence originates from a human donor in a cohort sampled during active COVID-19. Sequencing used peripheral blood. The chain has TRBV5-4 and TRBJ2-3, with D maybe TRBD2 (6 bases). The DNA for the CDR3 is TGTGCCAGCAGCACCGGGACTCTCACAGATACGCAGTATTTT. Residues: CASSTGTLTDTQYF. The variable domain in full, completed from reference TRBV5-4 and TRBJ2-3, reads ETGVTQSPTHLIKTRGQQVTLRCSSQSGHNTVSWYQQALGQGPQFIFQYYREEENGRGNFPPRFSGLQFPNYSSELNVNALELDDSALYLCASSTGTLTDTQYFGPGTRLTVL.